The 27 T cell receptor beta chains below were found in one sample sequenced in a study of blood T cell repertoires in COVID-19. Generated by immunoSEQ multiplex PCR, the TCRdb table keeps only in-frame clones and is missing some. The sample yields some 96,000 clones, 70% to 90% seen once. The material sequenced was peripheral blood. These receptors all come from a human donor in a cohort sampled during active COVID-19.

This chain connects TRBV28 to TRBJ1-5; 8 nucleotides line up with TRBD1. V dropped 4 bases and J dropped 0; count of bases not matched to a gene: 11. The CDR3 consists of 18 residues. CDR1 is MDHEN and CDR2 is SYDVKM in the germline V gene. The DNA of the CDR3 is TGTGCCAGCAGTTCCCAAAACCTGGACAGGGTTAGCAATCAGCCCCAGCATTTT. The encoded protein is CASSSQNLDRVSNQPQHF.

CDR3: CASSLDRDEQYF. The CDR3 DNA follows: TGTGCCAGCAGCCTCGACCGGGACGAGCAGTACTTC. This sequence joins TRBV11-1 and TRBJ2-7, with D hard to call. The CDR3 is 12 residues long. V was shortened by 5 bases and J by 5 bases, with 10 bases between the two germline ends. The germline V gene has CDR1 SGHAT and CDR2 FQDESV (reference sequence).

The chain is built from TRBV28 and TRBJ1-2; D perhaps matches TRBD1 (6 bases). Deletions cut 8 bases from V and 4 bases from J, with 17 bases between. This CDR3 region has 14 residues. The germline CDR1 and CDR2 sequences are MDHEN and SYDVKM. The DNA for the CDR3 is TGTGCCAGCGGTCTCGGGACATCCATCTATGGCTACACCTTC. Translated: CASGLGTSIYGYTF.

The chain has TRBV6-5 and TRBJ1-1, with TRBD1 identical over 7 bases. The J segment lost 3 bases and the V segment lost 7 bases, leaving 5 bases of the junction unmatched. Germline V gives CDR1 MNHEY, CDR2 SVGAGI. The CDR3 length is 13 residues. The CDR3 here is CASISQGYTEAFF. The DNA of the CDR3 is TGTGCCAGCATTTCACAGGGGTACACTGAAGCTTTCTTT.

This sequence joins TRBV6-1 and TRBJ2-7, with D hard to call. In germline, CDR1 is MNHNS, CDR2 SASEGT. This CDR3 spans 11 amino acids. The germline V and J ends were trimmed by 0 bases and 7 bases, with 4 bases remaining between them. The CDR3 bases are TGTGCCAGCAGTGAAGCCGGGGAGCAGTACTTC. It translates to CASSEAGEQYF.

This rearrangement joins TRBV28 to TRBJ2-1; D call uncertain. Looked up from germline, CDR1 is MDHEN and CDR2 is SYDVKM. The ends were cut back, 7 bases at V and 0 bases at J, with 7 bases in the middle. The CDR3 runs to 13 residues. This CDR3 reads CASIADSYNEQFF. The CDR3 DNA follows: TGTGCCAGCATCGCGGACTCCTACAATGAGCAGTTCTTC.

The chain has TRBV3-1 (or the pseudogene TRBV3-2) and TRBJ2-1, with no clear D. The germline V gene has CDR1 LGHDT and CDR2 YNNKEL (reference sequence). CDR3 length: 13 residues. The V gene lost 4 bases and the J gene lost 4 bases, with 8 bases spanning the gap. The DNA for the CDR3 is TGTGCCAGCAGCCCCTCCTTATACAATGAGCAGTTCTTC. It specifies CASSPSLYNEQFF.

This chain links TRBV11-2 with TRBJ2-5; a possible D gene is TRBD2 (5 bases). The germline CDR1 and CDR2 sequences are SGHAT and FQNNGV. The CDR3 is made up of 13 amino acids. With 1 base removed from V and 4 bases from J, the gap between germline ends came to 7 bases. The CDR3 nucleotides are TGTGCCAGCAGCTTAGTTGGGAGAGAGACCCAGTACTTC. Encoded protein: CASSLVGRETQYF.

The J gene is TRBJ1-2, the V gene TRBV5-1, with 7 bases lining up with TRBD1. Germline lookup yields CDR1 SGHRS and CDR2 YFSETQ. V trimming: 7 bases; J trimming: 4 bases; junction bases outside the gene matches: 7. The CDR3 contains 13 residues. CDR3 amino acids: CASQRTGGYGYTF. Written as DNA, the CDR3 is TGCGCCAGCCAAAGGACAGGCGGCTATGGCTACACCTTC.

The rearrangement uses TRBV29-1 and TRBJ2-7, with a tentative D call TRBD2 (6 bases). Germline V gives CDR1 SQVTM, CDR2 ANQGSEA. Trimming cost V 1 base and J 7 bases, with 14 bases left between them. The CDR3 has 13 residues. The CDR3, as DNA: TGCAGCGTTGAAGGGTATTTGGGGGGTGAGCAGTACTTC. Amino acid sequence: CSVEGYLGGEQYF.

This clone was detected only once. The chain employs TRBV4-2 and TRBJ2-7; the D is unclear. The CDR3 is 14 amino acids. In germline, CDR1 is LGHNA, CDR2 YNFKEQ. V was cut by 0 bases and J by 3 bases, with 9 bases left in between. CDR3 residues: CASSQEARSYEQYF. The CDR3 bases are TGTGCCAGCAGCCAAGAAGCTAGAAGCTACGAGCAGTACTTC.

The rearrangement uses TRBV28 and TRBJ2-7, with 10 bases identical to TRBD1. The germline gives CDR1 MDHEN, CDR2 SYDVKM. The CDR3 extends over 18 amino acids. V dropped 7 bases and J dropped 3; count of bases not matched to a gene: 18. The DNA for the CDR3 is TGTGCCAGCACCTTATCACCCCATGGAGGGACAGGGGACTACGAGCAGTACTTC. As protein: CASTLSPHGGTGDYEQYF. The full variable domain, in which reference TRBV28 and TRBJ2-7 provide the parts outside the CDR3, is DVKVTQSSRYLVKRTGEKVFLECVQDMDHENMFWYRQDPGLGLRLIYFSYDVKMKEKGDIPEGYSVSREKKERFSLILESASTNQTSMYLCASTLSPHGGTGDYEQYFGPGTRLTVT.

This chain uses TRBV27 with TRBJ2-7; 7 nucleotides agree with TRBD1. Per germline, CDR1 MNHEY and CDR2 SMNVEV (reference sequence). This CDR3 contains 14 residues. V lost 5 bases, J lost 1 base, and 5 bases stayed unmatched. CDR3 DNA sequence: TGTGCCAGCAGTCCCCGGGGACAGTCCTACGAGCAGTACTTC. Translation: CASSPRGQSYEQYF.

V and J are TRBV28 and TRBJ1-6, with a possible D match to TRBD1 (5 bases). CDR3 size: 13 residues. Germline CDR1 MDHEN, CDR2 SYDVKM. The V end was cut by 10 bases, the J end by 4 bases, with 11 bases between. The CDR3 reads CATWGGYNSPLHF. CDR3 sequence (DNA): TGTGCCACCTGGGGGGGGTATAATTCACCCCTCCACTTT.

This clone showed up just once. The chain uses TRBV28 and TRBJ2-1, with 7 bases aligning to TRBD2. In germline, CDR1 is MDHEN, CDR2 SYDVKM. Trimming cost V 7 bases and J 7 bases; bases outside gene matches: 7. The length of the CDR3 is 13 residues. The CDR3: CASTTPGRNEQFF. In nucleotides, the CDR3 is TGTGCCAGCACCACCCCCGGGAGGAATGAGCAGTTCTTC.

Turning to this clone: The limits of the CDR3 on the DNA are not certain, so only TCRdb's listed CDR3 is given. V usage is TRBV4-2 and J usage is TRBJ2-2; TRBD2 is taken as the D call from the table, unchecked against the DNA. With termini counted, the CDR3 has 17 amino acids. Germline V CDR1 and CDR2: LGHNA, YNFKEQ. This chain's CDR3 is CASSQDGAGATPGSCFF.

V usage is TRBV28 and J usage is TRBJ1-5; 7 nucleotides agree with TRBD1. The CDR3 totals 13 residues. Looked up from germline, CDR1 is MDHEN and CDR2 is SYDVKM. Germline trimming cut 7 bases from V and 7 bases from J; bases unmatched to any gene: 7. The CDR3 protein is CASTDRARQPQHF. As DNA, the CDR3 is TGTGCCAGCACCGACAGGGCCCGCCAGCCCCAGCATTTT.

The rearrangement joins TRBV5-1 to TRBJ2-1, with TRBD2 identical over 10 bases. The V gene end was trimmed by 1 base and the J gene end by 7 bases; junction bases not matched to a gene: 5. CDR1 SGHRS and CDR2 YFSETQ come from the germline V gene. The CDR3 length is 15 residues. The CDR3 sequence is CASSLSSGSGNEQFF. The CDR3 DNA reads TGCGCCAGCAGCTTGTCTAGCGGGAGCGGGAATGAGCAGTTCTTC.

This clone was picked up one time. The chain employs TRBV11-1 and TRBJ2-7; a possible D gene is TRBD1 (6 bases). Per the germline V gene, CDR1 is SGHAT and CDR2 is FQDESV (reference sequence). The CDR3 loop spans 12 amino acids. V was pared by 8 bases and J by 6 bases, with 14 bases between. The CDR3, as DNA: TGTGCCAGCGAGGGGTTGACAGGCGAGCAGTACTTC. Amino acid sequence: CASEGLTGEQYF.

CDR3 amino acids: CASSSADRDQPQHF. DNA for the CDR3: TGTGCCAGCAGTTCCGCCGACAGGGATCAGCCCCAGCATTTT. The chain carries TRBV6-5 and TRBJ1-5; 7 bases align to TRBD1. Germline V gene sequence: CDR1 MNHEY, CDR2 SVGAGI. This CDR3 is built from 14 residues. V shed 4 bases, J shed 5 bases, and the junction held 5 bases outside the gene matches.

The chain employs TRBV27 and TRBJ1-6; TRBD1 might be the D (5 bases). V dropped 5 bases and J dropped 9 bases, with 17 bases sitting between them. Germline values: CDR1 MNHEY, CDR2 SMNVEV (reference sequence). CDR3 length equals 15 residues. The chain's CDR3 is CASSPRVSVGSPLHF. In DNA, the CDR3 is TGTGCCAGCAGTCCCAGGGTGTCTGTGGGTTCACCCCTCCACTTT.

This chain uses TRBV6-1 with TRBJ2-7; 9 bases map to TRBD1. This CDR3 is built from 16 residues. J lost 0 bases, V lost 4 bases, and 7 bases had no gene match. Per germline, CDR1 MNHNS and CDR2 SASEGT. This CDR3 is CASSGWTGDSSYEQYF. The CDR3 DNA sequence: TGTGCCAGCAGTGGATGGACAGGGGATTCCTCCTACGAGCAGTACTTC.

This clone is a singleton in its sample. This chain uses TRBV28 with TRBJ1-6, with 7 positions matching TRBD1. The ends lost 6 bases at V and 4 bases at J; junction bases unmatched: 3. This CDR3 has 14 residues. Germline V lookup: CDR1 MDHEN, CDR2 SYDVKM. The CDR3 nucleotides are TGTGCCAGCAGCCGGGGACAGTATAATTCACCCCTCCACTTT. Translating it yields CASSRGQYNSPLHF.

This chain links TRBV25-1 with TRBJ2-7, with TRBD1 matching 10 bases. Trimming removed 9 bases from V and 2 bases from J; junction bases left unmatched: 4. There are 13 residues in the CDR3. Germline V CDR1 and CDR2: MGHDK, SYGVNS. The CDR3 spells CASAGTGAYEQYF. CDR3 nucleotides: TGTGCCAGTGCCGGGACAGGGGCCTACGAGCAGTACTTC.

This clone occurred once. The CDR3 sequence is CASNQLAGGLDEQFF. The CDR3 DNA sequence: TGTGCCAGCAACCAACTAGCGGGAGGGTTAGATGAGCAGTTCTTC. This chain connects TRBV2 to TRBJ2-1, with TRBD2 matching over 13 bases. V was clipped by 7 bases and J by 8 bases; unmatched bases: 8. CDR3 size: 15 residues. Germline V CDR1 and CDR2: SNHLY, FYNNEI.

V is TRBV11-2 and J is TRBJ2-2; a weak D match, TRBD1 (6 bases). Trimming removed 6 bases at V and 1 base at J, with 9 bases between. This CDR3 region has 14 residues. Germline V gene sequence: CDR1 SGHAT, CDR2 FQNNGV. The CDR3 sequence is CASRSTGNTGELFF. CDR3 in DNA: TGTGCCAGCAGGTCGACAGGGAACACCGGGGAGCTGTTTTTT.

The genes are TRBV4-1 and TRBJ1-6, with TRBD1 matching 9 bases. Germline V lookup: CDR1 MGHRA, CDR2 YSYEKL. V dropped 3 bases and J dropped 7; count of bases not matched to a gene: 1. The CDR3 is 14 amino acids. CDR3 amino acids: CASSHGQGNSPLHF. Written as DNA, the CDR3 is TGCGCCAGCAGCCACGGACAGGGGAATTCACCCCTCCACTTT.